The clone carrying this T cell receptor (beta chain) is labeled as medium-sized. Its antigen is not identified. Three rounds of nested PCR, following a modified ARM-PCR protocol, produced the TCRbeta library. TCRdb called the multiplex PCR reads again in MiXCR, with one record for every CDR3 protein. The sample has about 48,000 distinct CDR3 sequences; about two thirds are singletons. RNA was extracted from bulk tissue without any cell sorting. Distant lung tissue was collected more than 3 cm away from the tumor edge. This CDR3 is 15 amino acids long. V was cut by 1 base and J by 6 bases, with 12 bases left in between. The V gene's germline CDR1 is MNHEY and CDR2 SVGAGI. This record belongs to a study of tumor and adjacent non-tumor tissue in lung cancer. Whole-study findings and limits: Compared with tumor, normal lung showed significantly lower TCR diversity. Higher tumor TCR diversity was associated with shorter survival.

Sequenced: distant non-tumor lung tissue. The clonotype originates from a woman between 65 and 79 years old with non-small cell lung cancer. The chain joins TRBV6-5 to TRBJ1-4; maybe TRBD1 (5 bases). The chain's CDR3 is CASSYFSGGDEKLFF. The CDR3 DNA is TGTGCCAGCAGTTACTTTTCCGGGGGGGATGAAAAACTGTTTTTT.